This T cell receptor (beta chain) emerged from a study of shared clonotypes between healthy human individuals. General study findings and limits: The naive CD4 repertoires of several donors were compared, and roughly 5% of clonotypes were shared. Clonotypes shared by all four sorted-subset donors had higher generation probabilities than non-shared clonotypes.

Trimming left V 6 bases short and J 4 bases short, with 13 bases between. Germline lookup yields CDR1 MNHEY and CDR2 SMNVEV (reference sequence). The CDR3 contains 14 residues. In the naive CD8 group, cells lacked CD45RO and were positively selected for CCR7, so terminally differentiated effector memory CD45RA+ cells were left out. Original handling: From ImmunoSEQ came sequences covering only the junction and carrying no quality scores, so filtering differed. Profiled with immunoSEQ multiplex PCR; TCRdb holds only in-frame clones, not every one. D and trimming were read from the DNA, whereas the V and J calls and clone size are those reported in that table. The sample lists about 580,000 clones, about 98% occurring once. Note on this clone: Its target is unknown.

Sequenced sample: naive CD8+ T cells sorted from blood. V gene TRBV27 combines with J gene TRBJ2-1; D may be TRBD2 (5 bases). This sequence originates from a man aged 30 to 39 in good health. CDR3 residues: CASSYSPGYNEQFF. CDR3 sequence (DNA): TGTGCCAGCAGCTACTCTCCGGGGTACAATGAGCAGTTCTTC.